This T cell receptor (beta chain) was documented in a study of OX40 agonist ivuxolimab in advanced cancers. Between the trimmed V and J ends, which lost 5 bases and 7 bases, there was a span of 9 bases. This CDR3 has 13 amino acids. The germline CDR1 and CDR2 sequences are SGHNT and YENEEA. Measured with immunoSEQ multiplex PCR; TCRdb has only the in-frame clones, and not every one. The repertoire holds tens of thousands of clones, with around 90% as singletons. The TCR sequence derives from an adult with an advanced solid tumor such as melanoma, head and neck, liver or kidney cancer. The source was CD4+ or CD8+ T cells sorted from blood, collected in a trial of the OX40 agonist ivuxolimab. The J gene is TRBJ1-6, the V gene TRBV11-3; D call uncertain. In nucleotides, the CDR3 is TGTGCCAGCAGCCTTAACCGAAATTCACCCCTCCACTTT. This encodes CASSLNRNSPLHF.